What follows are 8 T cell receptor beta chains derived from one specimen sequenced in a study of PD-1 blockade in mismatch repair-deficient tumors. Libraries were prepared by immunoSEQ multiplex PCR; TCRdb keeps only in-frame clonotypes and omits some of them. Counted here are 60,000 to 65,000 clones, more than 70% occurring once; the ten biggest clones make up about 15%. The sample consisted of peripheral blood, taken 52 weeks after starting pembrolizumab. The receptors originated from an adult with mismatch repair-deficient cancer.

This clone rates as large (0.1 to 1%). The J gene is TRBJ2-3, the V gene TRBV10-3; D gene uncertain. Deletions cut 2 bases from V and 5 bases from J, with 5 bases between. The CDR3 contains 12 residues. Germline assignment: CDR1 ENHRY and CDR2 SYGVKD. CDR3 in amino acids: CAISEKGDTQYF. The CDR3 DNA is TGTGCCATCAGTGAGAAAGGAGATACGCAGTATTTT.

CDR3 region: CASRLAGLGNEQFF. The CDR3 coding sequence is TGTGCCAGTAGGCTAGCGGGATTAGGAAATGAGCAGTTCTTC. The chain links TRBV19 to TRBJ2-1; 9 bases match TRBD2. Germline-derived CDR1 and CDR2 are LNHDA and SQIVND (reference sequence). V dropped 6 bases and J dropped 7; count of bases not matched to a gene: 7. This CDR3 has 14 amino acids.

The chain is built from TRBV4-3 and TRBJ2-7; 7 positions agree with TRBD1. Trimming cost V 1 base and J 3 bases; bases outside gene matches: 6. This CDR3 region has 15 residues. Germline CDR1 and CDR2: LGHNA and YSLEER. This chain's CDR3 is CASSQGGTANYEQYF. In nucleotides, the CDR3 is TGCGCCAGCAGCCAAGGGGGGACAGCCAACTACGAGCAGTACTTC.

This clone was seen only once. This rearrangement joins TRBV28 to TRBJ2-3, with a weak D call TRBD1 (5 bases). This CDR3 has 18 residues. Germline loops: CDR1 MDHEN, CDR2 SYDVKM. Between the trimmed V and J ends, which lost 4 bases and 3 bases, there was a span of 23 bases. The CDR3 DNA sequence: TGTGCCAGCAGTTCTCCATCCAGGGATAGGGCTCAGACAGATACGCAGTATTTT. Amino acid sequence: CASSSPSRDRAQTDTQYF. Filled out from reference TRBV28 and TRBJ2-3, the complete variable domain reads DVKVTQSSRYLVKRTGEKVFLECVQDMDHENMFWYRQDPGLGLRLIYFSYDVKMKEKGDIPEGYSVSREKKERFSLILESASTNQTSMYLCASSSPSRDRAQTDTQYFGPGTRLTVL.

The chain joins TRBV6-1 to TRBJ1-2; D remains ambiguous. Between the trimmed V and J ends, which lost 3 bases and 8 bases, there was a span of 13 bases. The CDR3 sequence is 13 residues long. CDR1 is MNHNS and CDR2 is SASEGT in the germline V gene. The CDR3 bases are TGTGCCAGCAGTGATTCTGGGCCAACGGGCTACACCTTC. Its protein is CASSDSGPTGYTF.

The chain recombines TRBV7-9 with TRBJ2-7; D unresolved. CDR3 length: 14 amino acids. Germline assignment: CDR1 SEHNR and CDR2 FQNEAQ (reference sequence). V lost 3 bases, J lost 2 bases, and 11 bases lay in between. For the CDR3, the DNA is TGTGCCAGCAGCTTTTGGCAATCCCCCTACGAGCAGTACTTC. Its translation: CASSFWQSPYEQYF.

The V and J genes are TRBV28 and TRBJ2-2; D is uncertain. The V and J ends lost 7 bases and 1 base respectively, with 19 bases between them. CDR1 MDHEN and CDR2 SYDVKM come from the germline V gene. This CDR3 has 17 residues. CDR3 sequence (DNA): TGTGCCAGCACCCCCTTATGGGGTAGGGAGAACACCGGGGAGCTGTTTTTT. Amino acid sequence: CASTPLWGRENTGELFF.

This rearrangement joins TRBV5-6 to TRBJ2-5, with 9 bases aligning to TRBD1. TRBJ2-7 explains the end of the DNA better; the J call may be wrong. The CDR3 has 16 amino acids. Per the germline V gene, CDR1 is SGHDT and CDR2 is YYEEEE. CDR3 sequence: CASSSVGQGTSYEQYF. The CDR3 bases are TGTGCCAGCAGCTCGGTCGGACAGGGGACCTCCTACGAGCAGTACTTC.